The text below deals with one TCR beta chain. What it recognizes is unknown. Deletions cut 9 bases from V and 11 bases from J, with 21 bases between. Germline CDR1 is KGHDR and CDR2 is SFDVKD. The CDR3 is 13 amino acids. The source of the sample is a study of post-analysis software for immune sequencing data. Study in general: As for disease course, relapsing-remitting, secondary progressive and progressive-relapsing multiple sclerosis were all included. Study observations and caveats: Roughly five TRBV segments appeared more often in patients than in controls, and TRBV5-6, TRBV5-1 and TRBV20-1 were among these.

Built from TCR beta cDNA, the libraries had unique molecular identifiers in them. TCRdb ran MiXCR on the PCR reads and lists one entry per CDR3 protein. The table lists 750,000 to 950,000 distinct CDR3 sequences, roughly 50% of them singletons. This TCR was recovered from a girl aged 10 to 17 with multiple sclerosis. The source material was blood. This chain links TRBV24-1 with TRBJ2-5; D is uncertain. This CDR3 reads CATGNAANNEQYF. The DNA of the CDR3 is TGTGCCACCGGGAATGCAGCCAACAATGAGCAGTACTTC.